The 28 T cell receptor beta chains given below trace back to one sample, sequenced in a study of blood T cell repertoires in COVID-19. Here immunoSEQ multiplex PCR was the method, and the copy in TCRdb shows in-frame clones only, minus some. Of about 200,000 clones in the sample, around 80% were seen once. Sequencing was carried out using PBMCs or T cells enriched from blood (not recorded which). All receptors derive from a woman in her forties or fifties with acute COVID-19.

As for this clone: Its ends do not fully match the called genes, so a read error is possible. The chain is built from TRBV7-6 and TRBJ1-5; D not certain. This CDR3 has 13 residues. Per the germline V gene, CDR1 is SGHVS and CDR2 is FNYEAQ. CDR3 coding DNA: TGTGCCAGCAGCTTATATAGCTATCAGCCCCAGCATTTT. It specifies CASSLYSYQPQHF.

The chain couples TRBV6-2 or TRBV6-3 to TRBJ2-7; D is unclear. The CDR3 length is 13 residues. Germline V gene data show CDR1 as MNHEY and CDR2 as SVGEGT. Trimming removed 2 bases at V and 4 bases at J, with 9 bases between. CDR3 in amino acids: CASSYRHLYEQYV. In nucleotides, the CDR3 is TGTGCCAGCAGTTACCGACATCTATACGAGCAGTACGTC.

The J gene is TRBJ1-5, the V gene TRBV28, with TRBD1 matching 7 bases. The CDR3 contains 17 residues. With 5 bases clipped from V and 0 bases from J, the junction kept 10 bases outside the gene matches. The V gene's germline CDR1 is MDHEN and CDR2 SYDVKM. The CDR3 sequence is CASSHGTAGYSNQPQHF. The CDR3 DNA follows: TGTGCCAGCAGTCACGGGACAGCTGGTTATAGCAATCAGCCCCAGCATTTT.

CDR3 in DNA: TGTGCCAGCAGCCCCCGGACAGGGAGGGATGAGCAGTTCTTC. Translating gives CASSPRTGRDEQFF. The V gene is TRBV7-9, the J gene TRBJ2-1, with D perhaps matching TRBD1 (8 bases). Germline V gives CDR1 SEHNR, CDR2 FQNEAQ (reference sequence). CDR3 size: 14 residues. The V gene lost 5 bases and the J gene lost 8 bases, with 16 bases spanning the gap.

The rearrangement joins TRBV6-5 to TRBJ2-1; 7 nucleotides agree with TRBD2. Unmatched junction bases numbered 3, after V lost 7 bases and J lost 6 bases. The CDR3 runs to 12 residues. CDR1 is MNHEY, CDR2 SVGAGI, per germline. CDR3 DNA: TGTGCCAGCAACGGCGGGGGCAATGAGCAGTTCTTC. Its protein product is CASNGGGNEQFF.

The V gene is TRBV6-5, the J gene TRBJ1-5, with D uncertain. The CDR3 is made up of 14 amino acids. The germline gives CDR1 MNHEY, CDR2 SVGAGI. V lost 5 bases and J lost 2, with 10 bases in between. This CDR3 is CASSPHGGNQPQHF. The CDR3 DNA reads as TGTGCCAGCAGTCCACACGGGGGCAATCAGCCCCAGCATTTT.

This clone has a single count. The V call is TRBV11-2, the J call TRBJ1-3; TRBD1 is a possible D gene (6 bases). V gave up 4 bases and J gave up 0 bases, with 22 bases separating them. CDR1 and CDR2 (germline): SGHAT, FQNNGV. The CDR3 has 19 residues. CDR3 coding DNA: TGTGCCAGCAGCTCCTTTCCCACCCTAGACAGGCACTCTGGAAACACCATATATTTT. This codes for CASSSFPTLDRHSGNTIYF.

This clone was detected a few times. The chain couples TRBV27 to TRBJ1-3, with 7 nucleotides matching TRBD1. With V trimmed by 3 bases and J by 4 bases, 9 bases remained unmatched. CDR1 and CDR2 from the germline V gene are MNHEY and SMNVEV (reference sequence). This CDR3 contains 16 residues. DNA of the CDR3: TGTGCCAGCAGTTTCTGGGACAGCCCGACGGGAAACACCATATATTTT. Amino acid sequence: CASSFWDSPTGNTIYF.

The chain employs TRBV19 and TRBJ2-2; 11 bases line up with TRBD2. The germline V gene has CDR1 LNHDA and CDR2 SQIVND (reference sequence). The CDR3 has 16 amino acids. Unmatched junction bases numbered 9, after V lost 6 bases and J lost 6 bases. This CDR3 reads CASRGLLAGDSGELFF. The CDR3 DNA follows: TGTGCCAGTAGGGGACTACTAGCGGGGGATTCCGGGGAGCTGTTTTTT.

The V gene is TRBV19, the J gene TRBJ1-5; D remains ambiguous. This CDR3 region has 16 residues. Trimming stripped 7 bases from V and 0 bases from J, with 16 bases between. Germline CDR1 reads LNHDA; CDR2 reads SQIVND (reference sequence). The CDR3 loop is CASKPGLEYSNQPQHF. The CDR3 nucleotides are TGTGCCAGTAAACCCGGTCTCGAATATAGCAATCAGCCCCAGCATTTT.

The V and J genes are TRBV20-1 and TRBJ1-2, with D tentatively TRBD1 (6 bases). Trimming shortened V by 3 bases and J by 8 bases, and 25 bases separated the two germline ends. Germline CDR1 and CDR2: DFQATT and SNEGSKA (reference sequence). There are 16 residues in the CDR3. DNA for the CDR3: TGCAGTGCTAGTCATGCAGGGGCGACGCGTTCGGGCGGCTACACCTTC. Translation: CSASHAGATRSGGYTF.

V gene TRBV5-4 combines with J gene TRBJ1-5; D remains unclear. From germline, CDR1 is SGHNT and CDR2 YYREEE (reference sequence). This CDR3 is built from 14 residues. V lost 4 bases, J lost 4 bases, and 12 bases lay in between. The CDR3 protein is CASSRGLGNQPQHF. The CDR3 DNA is TGTGCCAGCAGCCGAGGACTAGGGAATCAGCCCCAGCATTTT.

V and J are TRBV18 and TRBJ1-2; a weak D match, TRBD1 (6 bases). The ends were cut back, 3 bases at V and 4 bases at J, with 15 bases in the middle. Germline-derived CDR1 and CDR2 are KGHSH and LQKENI. There are 15 residues in the CDR3. The CDR3 spells CASSPAGGRGYGYTF. The CDR3 bases are TGTGCCAGCTCACCGGCAGGAGGCAGGGGCTATGGCTACACCTTC.

The chain uses TRBV28 and TRBJ1-3; the D gene is possibly TRBD1 (5 bases). Looked up from germline, CDR1 is MDHEN and CDR2 is SYDVKM. The CDR3 covers 15 residues. Deletions cut 6 bases from V and 7 bases from J, with 19 bases between. DNA of the CDR3: TGTGCCAGCAGATCCCGCGGTTGGCCAGGGAACACCATATATTTT. This codes for CASRSRGWPGNTIYF. Using reference TRBV28 and TRBJ1-3 for the parts outside the CDR3, the full variable domain is DVKVTQSSRYLVKRTGEKVFLECVQDMDHENMFWYRQDPGLGLRLIYFSYDVKMKEKGDIPEGYSVSREKKERFSLILESASTNQTSMYLCASRSRGWPGNTIYFGEGSWLTVV.

V and J are TRBV10-3 and TRBJ2-7, with D tentatively TRBD1 (6 bases). Germline assignment: CDR1 ENHRY and CDR2 SYGVKD. Trimming cost V 2 bases and J 5 bases, with 10 bases left between them. The CDR3 sequence is 13 residues long. The chain's CDR3 is CAISEIQGDEQYV. For the CDR3, the DNA is TGTGCCATCAGTGAGATACAGGGCGACGAGCAGTACGTC.

In DNA form, the CDR3 reads TGCGCCAGCACCAAAAATTGGGGGGGATGTCAAGAGACCCAGTACTTC. It translates to CASTKNWGGCQETQYF. This sequence joins TRBV23-1 and TRBJ2-5, with 7 nucleotides matching TRBD2. TRBV23-1 is an ORF; its function is uncertain. Unmatched junction bases numbered 13, after V lost 7 bases and J lost 2 bases. This CDR3 is built from 16 residues.

Only a few counts were recorded for this clone. The chain combines TRBV7-2 with TRBJ1-1; 10 bases align to TRBD1. V gave up 1 base and J gave up 5 bases; unmatched junction bases: 10. There are 17 residues in the CDR3. Germline values: CDR1 SGHTA, CDR2 FQGNSA. The DNA of the CDR3 is TGTGCCAGCAGCTTAGGAGGGACAGGGGCGTGGGGAACTGAAGCTTTCTTT. Its translation: CASSLGGTGAWGTEAFF.

The chain carries TRBV7-2 and TRBJ2-5; TRBD2 matches 10 bases. V shed 1 base, J shed 1 base, and the junction held 9 bases outside the gene matches. The CDR3 is 18 residues long. Germline values: CDR1 SGHTA, CDR2 FQGNSA. The CDR3 here is CASSLVSSGGAGQETQYF. For the CDR3, the DNA is TGTGCCAGCAGCTTAGTCTCCAGCGGGGGGGCAGGCCAAGAGACCCAGTACTTC.

The genes are TRBV14 and TRBJ1-4; 11 bases align to TRBD1. Trimming removed 2 bases from V and 8 bases from J; junction bases left unmatched: 4. CDR3 length: 15 residues. Germline V gives CDR1 SGHDN, CDR2 FVKESK. Here the CDR3 DNA reads TGTGCCAGCAGCCAATGGACAGGGGGCGAAGAAAAACTGTTTTTT. Translated, it gives CASSQWTGGEEKLFF.

This clone was found a few times. This chain connects TRBV28 to TRBJ1-5, with D perhaps matching TRBD1 (5 bases). Trimming took off 6 bases at V and 4 bases at J, with 10 bases between the two ends. CDR3 length: 13 amino acids. The germline V gene has CDR1 MDHEN and CDR2 SYDVKM. This CDR3 is CASRRGGNQPQHF. In DNA form, the CDR3 reads TGTGCCAGCAGACGCGGGGGGAATCAGCCCCAGCATTTT.

V and J are TRBV5-1 and TRBJ2-1, with a weak D call TRBD2 (7 bases). The CDR3 totals 16 residues. Trimming left V 4 bases short and J 0 bases short, with 14 bases between. Per germline, CDR1 SGHRS and CDR2 YFSETQ. The CDR3 loop reads CASSPEGGLSYNEQFF. CDR3 DNA: TGCGCCAGCAGCCCGGAGGGGGGGCTCTCCTACAATGAGCAGTTCTTC.

This clone was detected many times. The J gene is TRBJ1-5, the V gene TRBV7-2; 8 nucleotides match TRBD1. V shed 5 bases and J 7 bases; nucleotides not matched to a gene: 13. CDR1 and CDR2 from the germline V gene are SGHTA and FQGNSA. The CDR3 contains 16 residues. CDR3 bases: TGTGCCAGCAGCCAATTAGGACAGGGTAGCGGCCAGCCCCAGCATTTT. It translates to CASSQLGQGSGQPQHF.

This clone was counted a few times. The J gene is TRBJ2-1, the V gene TRBV14, with a tentative D call TRBD1 (7 bases). CDR1 and CDR2 (germline): SGHDN, FVKESK. The CDR3 loop spans 15 amino acids. V shed 3 bases and J shed 0 bases, with 9 bases lying between them. CDR3 residues: CASSHQGGSYNEQFF. CDR3 in DNA: TGTGCCAGCAGCCACCAGGGGGGCTCCTACAATGAGCAGTTCTTC.

This clone was seen repeatedly, ten times or more. The chain has TRBV9 and TRBJ2-5, with a weak D call TRBD2 (6 bases). Germline CDR1 reads SGDLS; CDR2 reads YYNGEE. Trimming took off 4 bases at V and 0 bases at J, with 13 bases between the two ends. CDR3 length: 15 amino acids. CDR3 region: CASSPWGEYQETQYF. In nucleotides, the CDR3 is TGTGCCAGCAGCCCTTGGGGGGAGTACCAAGAGACCCAGTACTTC.

The chain employs TRBV5-4 and TRBJ1-2; the D gene is possibly TRBD1 (5 bases). Germline V CDR1 and CDR2: SGHNT, YYREEE (reference sequence). The V and J ends lost 1 base and 8 bases respectively, with 18 bases between them. The CDR3 loop spans 15 amino acids. This chain's CDR3 is CASSLYQGGVYGYTF. CDR3 DNA: TGTGCCAGCAGCTTGTATCAGGGCGGGGTGTACGGCTACACCTTC. The variable domain in full, completed from reference TRBV5-4 and TRBJ1-2, reads ETGVTQSPTHLIKTRGQQVTLRCSSQSGHNTVSWYQQALGQGPQFIFQYYREEENGRGNFPPRFSGLQFPNYSSELNVNALELDDSALYLCASSLYQGGVYGYTFGSGTRLTVV.

This clone has more than one count but fewer than ten. V usage is TRBV29-1 and J usage is TRBJ2-3; 7 positions agree with TRBD1. Germline V CDR1 and CDR2: SQVTM, ANQGSEA. The CDR3 has 14 residues. Losses at the gene ends were 7 bases for V and 4 bases for J; bases not matched to a gene: 11. CDR3 in amino acids: CSGRGGGGSDTQYF. As DNA, the CDR3 is TGCAGCGGCCGAGGGGGCGGAGGCTCAGATACGCAGTATTTT.

This clone was recorded once. The CDR3 bases are TGTGCCAGCAGTTCGGGACTAGCCGTCGGGGAGCTGTTTTTT. It translates to CASSSGLAVGELFF. The chain carries TRBV6-5 and TRBJ2-2; the match to TRBD2 covers 9 bases. The CDR3 totals 14 residues. CDR1 and CDR2 from the germline V gene are MNHEY and SVGAGI. V was clipped by 4 bases and J by 7 bases; unmatched bases: 4.

The V gene is TRBV24-1, the J gene TRBJ1-3; D gene ambiguous. This CDR3 has 18 residues. V lost 2 bases to trimming and J lost 0 bases, with 16 bases between them. Germline-derived CDR1 and CDR2 are KGHDR and SFDVKD. The CDR3 region is CATSDSALASGSGNTIYF. The CDR3 DNA sequence: TGTGCCACCAGTGATTCCGCCCTCGCTAGTGGCTCTGGAAACACCATATATTTT.